This T cell receptor beta chain was identified during a study of PD-L1 blockade in urothelial cancer (dated by TCRdb to 2016 to 2017). With regard to the full study: All patients started therapy in about 2014 and received atezolizumab 1,200 mg intravenously every 3 weeks. About 85% of the roughly 29 patients were identified as males with urothelial cancer of bladder origin, and a prior smoking history was reported by 18 of 29 patients. Patients had an ECOG performance status of 0 or 1 and had received between 0 and 3 prior chemotherapy regimens. Blood samples were analyzed at 3 weeks after treatment start (second dose) and at 6 weeks after treatment start. A median of roughly 140,000 T cells and some 82,000 unique TCRs was obtained from blood samples, and a median clonality of around 0.08 was observed. Somatic, immune and clinical correlates of response to PD-L1 blockade with atezolizumab in urothelial cancer were the focus of an exploratory multi-omic analysis. Pretreatment tumor samples, along with matched peripheral blood collected serially before and after atezolizumab treatment, underwent TCR sequencing. Progression-free survival longer than 6 months counted as durable clinical benefit, and TCR features were additionally tested against both progression-free and overall survival. Whole exome sequencing and RNA sequencing of pretreatment tumors were performed alongside TCR sequencing in the same patients. Several patients achieved durable clinical benefit and approximately 20 did not. Twenty-nine patients had pretreatment blood TCR-seq, some 25 had at least one posttreatment blood collection, and some 25 had tumor TCR-seq.

Synthetic TCR analog templates were spiked into each PCR so that absolute template abundance could be estimated from read counts. The immunoSEQ assay was used to amplify TCRbeta CDR3 regions from genomic DNA with bias-controlled V and J gene primers. Sequencing of rearranged TCRbeta segments was performed at approximately 20X coverage. The source study handled its data this way. Clustering was used to correct sequencing errors, and CDR3s were annotated against IMGT to assign V, D and J genes. Downstream analyses used only productive TCRbeta rearrangements, leaving out any out-of-frame or stop-codon sequences. Clonality was calculated as one minus the Shannon entropy normalized by the log of the number of unique productive sequences. Fisher's exact test with Benjamini-Hochberg correction, at a threshold of adjusted p below 0.01, was used to find clones that differed between time points or between blood and tumor. In TCRdb, the immuneACCESS table is reduced to in-frame sequences with V and J assigned. These tables do not hold every clone; where another copy was compared, an unresolved V gene accounts for under half, and the others remain unexplained. V and J calls plus clone size are reproduced from that table; the DNA served to infer D and trimming. A total of 95,000 to 100,000 clones appear in this sample, around 86% of them only once. Clones ranked in the top ten supply 1.5% to 2% of the sample.

Via the germline V gene (reference sequence), CDR1 is SEHNR and CDR2 FQNEAQ. The CDR3 measures 16 amino acids from cysteine to phenylalanine. The entry retains the CDR3 DNA only, 48 bases that are in frame from base 1. V lost 5 bases and J lost 4 bases, and the count of bases not matched to a germline gene is 6. According to the study, the label for this sample's time point signals: pretreatment peripheral blood. The cohort comprised around 30 patients with locally advanced or metastatic urothelial carcinoma treated at Memorial Sloan Kettering on a trial protocol. Peripheral blood mononuclear cells were collected pretreatment and during treatment, with between 1 and 8 total time points obtained per patient. The Qiagen DNeasy Blood extraction kit was used to purify genomic DNA from total PBMCs and from tumor samples. PBMCs were collected pretreatment and during treatment, and were isolated and stored as previously described.

Of note for this clone: The clone's antigen remains unknown. No base qualities exist here, and no much larger clone lies one base off it.

The study at large found these results: Greater expansion of tumor-associated TCR clones in peripheral blood 3 weeks after the start of treatment was observed in patients with durable benefit (n of about 20, p = 0.022). Small sample size (n ≈ 30) and many exploratory analyses mean the results are intended to be hypothesis-generating. Improved progression-free and overall survival was found to be associated with pretreatment peripheral blood TCR clonality below the median.

This sequence originates from a man aged 55 to 70 with urothelial cancer. The specimen comprised PBMCs, sampled around atezolizumab (anti-PD-L1) treatment. The V and J genes are TRBV7-9 and TRBJ1-6; TRBD1 fits 9 bases in the junction. Read as DNA, the sequence is TGTGCCAGCAGCCCCACAGGGGGCAGGTATAATTCACCCCTCCACTTT. Translated, this is CASSPTGGRYNSPLHF.